A single sample is the source of the 14 T cell receptor beta chains below, sequenced in a study of blood T cells in healthy people across ages. Using a J-beta primer mix together with a sample-barcoded 5' primer, a second PCR was run for roughly 7 to 11 cycles. MiXCR, applied by TCRdb to the 5' RACE reads, yields one record per CDR3 protein. This table holds 550,000 to 600,000 distinct CDR3 sequences, more than 45% found once. Sequenced input: blood. The receptors stem from an elderly man in good health.

This chain joins TRBV27 and TRBJ1-4, with 9 bases that match TRBD1. The CDR3 has 17 residues. Germline loops: CDR1 MNHEY, CDR2 SMNVEV (reference sequence). V shed 4 bases, J shed 0 bases, and the junction held 6 bases outside the gene matches. For the CDR3, the DNA is TGTGCCAGCAGTTCTATAGACAGGGGGTCAACTAATGAAAAACTGTTTTTT. Translating gives CASSSIDRGSTNEKLFF.

CDR3 region: CSANRDRSNQPQHF. The CDR3 DNA follows: TGCAGTGCAAACCGGGACCGTAGCAATCAGCCCCAGCATTTT. The J gene is TRBJ1-5, the V gene TRBV20-1, with D tentatively TRBD1 (5 bases). This CDR3 has 14 amino acids. Germline lookup yields CDR1 DFQATT and CDR2 SNEGSKA (reference sequence). Trimming cost V 6 bases and J 0 bases, with 12 bases left between them.

The genes are TRBV4-3 and TRBJ2-6; D remains ambiguous. This CDR3 is 16 amino acids long. Per the germline V gene, CDR1 is LGHNA and CDR2 is YSLEER. Trimming shortened V by 0 bases and J by 0 bases, and 6 bases separated the two germline ends. CDR3 bases: TGCGCCAGCAGCCAAGAGTACGGCTCTGGGGCCAACGTCCTGACTTTC. Translating it yields CASSQEYGSGANVLTF.

Here the CDR3 DNA reads TGTGCCGCGGCCAGGGGGAACGAGCAGTACTTC. It yields the protein CAAARGNEQYF. This chain links TRBV10-3 with TRBJ2-7; 7 bases are shared with TRBD1. Germline loops: CDR1 ENHRY, CDR2 SYGVKD. J was trimmed by 5 bases and V by 11 bases; bases with no gene match: 6. The CDR3 sequence is 11 residues long.

The rearrangement links TRBV7-3 to TRBJ2-5; possibly TRBD1 for D (5 bases). Germline values: CDR1 SGHTA, CDR2 FQGTGA. The CDR3 spans 15 residues. The V end lost 0 bases, the J end lost 2 bases, and 10 bases lay between the germline ends. This chain's CDR3 is CASSLTPGWQETQYF. In nucleotides, the CDR3 is TGTGCCAGCAGCTTAACGCCAGGGTGGCAAGAGACCCAGTACTTC.

The chain carries TRBV6-2 or TRBV6-3 and TRBJ2-7, with 9 positions matching TRBD2. CDR3 size: 17 residues. The V gene end was trimmed by 6 bases and the J gene end by 4 bases; junction bases not matched to a gene: 16. Germline CDR1 MNHEY, CDR2 SVGEGT. CDR3 protein: CASSARILSGRSYEQYF. CDR3 sequence (DNA): TGTGCCAGCAGCGCGCGAATCCTCAGCGGGAGGTCGTACGAGCAGTACTTC.

The chain has TRBV20-1 and TRBJ2-7; 7 bases align to TRBD1. CDR1 is DFQATT and CDR2 is SNEGSKA in the germline V gene (reference sequence). The CDR3 is made up of 13 amino acids. J lost 2 bases, V lost 5 bases, and 6 bases had no gene match. Here the CDR3 DNA reads TGCAGTGCTCGCGGACAGGCGACCTACGAGCAGTACTTC. Amino acid sequence: CSARGQATYEQYF.

V is TRBV4-2 and J is TRBJ1-5; D unclear. The length of the CDR3 is 14 residues. CDR1 is LGHNA and CDR2 is YNFKEQ in the germline V gene. Trimming pared 1 base from V and 4 bases from J, leaving 8 bases between. In DNA, the CDR3 is TGTGCCAGCAGCCAAGGTAACGGGAATCAGCCCCAGCATTTT. It codes for CASSQGNGNQPQHF.

The rearrangement joins TRBV29-1 to TRBJ1-2; D possibly corresponds to TRBD1 (5 bases). V lost 6 bases, J lost 2 bases, and 13 bases lay in between. The CDR3 covers 13 residues. Per germline, CDR1 SQVTM and CDR2 ANQGSEA. In DNA, the CDR3 is TGCAGCGTCAAAGGCGGGGGGAACTATGGCTACACCTTC. Protein sequence: CSVKGGGNYGYTF.

This chain uses TRBV4-3 with TRBJ2-2; D is uncertain. V lost 0 bases to trimming and J lost 4 bases, with 6 bases between them. Looked up from germline, CDR1 is LGHNA and CDR2 is YSLEER. The length of the CDR3 is 14 residues. CDR3 nucleotide sequence: TGCGCCAGCAGCCAAGATTTTGGCACCGGGGAGCTGTTTTTT. Protein: CASSQDFGTGELFF.

The gene calls are TRBV29-1 and TRBJ2-3; 9 bases are shared with TRBD1. The J segment lost 2 bases and the V segment lost 7 bases, leaving 10 bases of the junction unmatched. There are 15 residues in the CDR3. Germline CDR1 and CDR2: SQVTM and ANQGSEA. CDR3 protein: CSGNTGGYDTDTQYF. The CDR3 DNA reads TGCAGCGGAAATACAGGGGGCTATGACACAGATACGCAGTATTTT.

The chain recombines TRBV5-4 with TRBJ2-1, with TRBD2 matching over 9 bases. J lost 2 bases, V lost 4 bases, and 7 bases had no gene match. Germline CDR1 SGHNT, CDR2 YYREEE (reference sequence). The CDR3 is 16 residues long. The chain's CDR3 is CASSTASGETYNEQFF. CDR3 DNA: TGTGCCAGCAGCACCGCTAGCGGGGAGACCTACAATGAGCAGTTCTTC.

The chain combines TRBV27 with TRBJ2-5; 14 nucleotides line up with TRBD2. The DNA end is a closer match to TRBJ2-7, so the J assignment may be wrong. CDR3 size: 15 residues. The germline V gene encodes CDR1 MNHEY and CDR2 SMNVEV (reference sequence). The CDR3 region has the DNA TGTGCCAGCAGTAGACTAGCGGGAGGGCCCTACGAGCAGTACTTC. It is translated as CASSRLAGGPYEQYF.

This clonotype was detected only a few times. The chain links TRBV10-3 to TRBJ2-3; perhaps TRBD1 as D (6 bases). CDR1 is ENHRY, CDR2 SYGVKD, per germline. This CDR3 contains 13 residues. V was trimmed by 3 bases and J by 7 bases, leaving 11 bases between them. CDR3 in DNA: TGTGCCATCAGTGATTCCGGACAGAATACGCAGTATTTT. This codes for CAISDSGQNTQYF.